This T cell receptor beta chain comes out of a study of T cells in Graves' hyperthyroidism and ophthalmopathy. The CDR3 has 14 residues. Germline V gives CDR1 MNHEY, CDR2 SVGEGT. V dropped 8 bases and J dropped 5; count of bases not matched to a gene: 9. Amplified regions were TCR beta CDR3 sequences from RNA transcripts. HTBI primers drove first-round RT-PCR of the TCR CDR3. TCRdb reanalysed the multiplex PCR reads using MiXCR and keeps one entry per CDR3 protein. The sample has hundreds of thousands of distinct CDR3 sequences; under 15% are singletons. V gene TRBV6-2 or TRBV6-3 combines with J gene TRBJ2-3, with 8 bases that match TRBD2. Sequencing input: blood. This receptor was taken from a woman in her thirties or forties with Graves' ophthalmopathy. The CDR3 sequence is CASAPGGGIDTQYF. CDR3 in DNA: TGTGCCAGCGCCCCGGGAGGGGGTATAGATACGCAGTATTTT.